A single TCR beta chain is shown here with its context. The target antigen is unknown. Treatment reported: 15 to 20 received Ad26.COV2.S at low or high dose, single or two shots; about 5 received placebo; per-sample allocation not given. Following the first vaccine or placebo injection, samples were taken on day 63. This adult donor, from Boston, was 18-55 years old. This entry comes from a study of Ad26.COV2.S vaccination and SARS-CoV-2 variants. As for the study in general: Once, or twice with 56 days between doses, Ad26.COV2.S was given intramuscularly. General study findings and limits: Assessments of TCR breadth and depth may have underestimated the total T cell responses.

This CDR3 is built from 14 residues. The germline CDR1 and CDR2 sequences are SGHDN and FVKESK. V shed 4 bases and J 8 bases; nucleotides not matched to a gene: 5. Profiling relied on immunoSEQ multiplex PCR, and the TCRdb table lists in-frame clones only, not all of them. The sample carries a few hundred thousand clones, less than 95% recorded once. The source was peripheral blood, collected in a trial of Ad26.COV2.S vaccine versus placebo. The rearrangement uses TRBV14 and TRBJ2-1, with 10 bases identical to TRBD2. The source is a person between 18 and 59 years old who received the Ad26.COV2.S COVID-19 vaccine or a placebo. CDR3 DNA sequence: TGTGCCAGCAGCCGAGCGGGAGGGCCCTATGAGCAGTTCTTC. Translated, it gives CASSRAGGPYEQFF.